These 11 T cell receptor beta chains were sequenced from one sample in a study of T cell responses to AZD1222 COVID-19 vaccine. Generated by immunoSEQ multiplex PCR, the TCRdb table keeps only in-frame clones and is missing some. The sample shows around 95,000 clones, more than 70% of them seen only once. The sample here was peripheral blood, taken on day 0 of MenACWY control vaccination. Source of these receptors: an adult in good health.

This rearrangement joins TRBV11-1 to TRBJ2-6, with D possibly matching TRBD1 (6 bases). The CDR3 has 15 residues. Germline CDR1 is SGHAT and CDR2 is FQDESV (reference sequence). Trimming took 5 bases from V and 2 from J, leaving 10 bases between them. In DNA form, the CDR3 reads TGTGCCAGCAGCGCACAGGGCGCTGGGGCCAACGTCCTGACTTTC. Its protein is CASSAQGAGANVLTF.

This chain connects TRBV9 to TRBJ1-1; D not resolved. Trimming removed 2 bases from V and 6 bases from J, with 14 bases in between. The CDR3 has 14 amino acids. Germline CDR1 is SGDLS and CDR2 is YYNGEE. This CDR3 reads CASSVVDKSPEAFF. The CDR3 DNA follows: TGTGCCAGCAGCGTCGTCGACAAATCCCCTGAAGCTTTCTTT.

J is TRBJ2-1 and V is TRBV3-1 (or the pseudogene TRBV3-2); 11 bases align to TRBD2. There are 19 residues in the CDR3. The V gene's germline CDR1 is LGHDT and CDR2 YNNKEL (reference sequence). V lost 1 base and J lost 0; bases outside the gene matches: 8. The DNA of the CDR3 is TGTGCCAGCAGCCAAGCAGGACTAGCGGGCCTGAGCTCCTACAATGAGCAGTTCTTC. This codes for CASSQAGLAGLSSYNEQFF.

This rearrangement joins TRBV12-3 or TRBV12-4 to TRBJ1-2; D gene unclear. Deletions cut 3 bases from V and 3 bases from J, with 8 bases between. There are 13 residues in the CDR3. In DNA form, the CDR3 reads TGTGCCAGCAGTTTCTTAGCAGACTATGGCTACACCTTC. Residues: CASSFLADYGYTF.

The chain links TRBV7-9 to TRBJ2-2; D may be TRBD1 or TRBD2 (5 bases each). This CDR3 has 13 residues. The V end lost 6 bases, the J end lost 6 bases, and 11 bases lay between the germline ends. Germline values: CDR1 SEHNR, CDR2 FQNEAQ (reference sequence). The CDR3: CASRTLGAGELFF. In DNA form, the CDR3 reads TGTGCCAGCAGAACCCTGGGGGCCGGGGAGCTGTTTTTT. The full variable domain, in which reference TRBV7-9 and TRBJ2-2 provide the parts outside the CDR3, is DTGVSQNPRHKITKRGQNVTFRCDPISEHNRLYWYRQTLGQGPEFLTYFQNEAQLEKSRLLSDRFSAERPKGSFSTLEIQRTEQGDSAMYLCASRTLGAGELFFGEGSRLTVL.

V and J are TRBV5-5 and TRBJ2-1, with 7 bases aligning to TRBD1. CDR3 length equals 17 residues. Trimming at V came to 1 base and at J to 2 bases, leaving 9 bases not matched to a gene. Germline CDR1 and CDR2: SGHKS and YYEKEE (reference sequence). CDR3 nucleotides: TGTGCCAGCAGCTTGTGGACTTTCAGGGGGACCTACAATGAGCAGTTCTTC. The encoded protein is CASSLWTFRGTYNEQFF.

The J gene is TRBJ2-5, the V gene TRBV2; D possibly corresponds to TRBD2 (6 bases). The CDR3 sequence is 16 residues long. Germline CDR1 is SNHLY and CDR2 is FYNNEI. With 6 bases removed from V and 3 bases from J, the gap between germline ends came to 20 bases. CDR3 sequence: CASRRRLGGTEETQYF. The CDR3, as DNA: TGTGCCAGCAGGAGGAGGCTAGGAGGGACTGAAGAGACCCAGTACTTC. The full variable domain, completed using reference TRBV2 and TRBJ2-5, is EPEVTQTPSHQVTQMGQEVILRCVPISNHLYFYWYRQILGQKVEFLVSFYNNEISEKSEIFDDQFSVERPDGSNFTLKIRSTKLEDSAMYFCASRRRLGGTEETQYFGPGTRLLVL.

The chain recombines TRBV9 with TRBJ1-4; 9 nucleotides align to TRBD1. The CDR3 spans 17 residues. Unmatched junction bases numbered 6, after V lost 0 bases and J lost 3 bases. Germline V gives CDR1 SGDLS, CDR2 YYNGEE. Written as DNA, the CDR3 is TGTGCCAGCAGCGTAGGGACAGGGGTGAGGTCTAATGAAAAACTGTTTTTT. Its translation: CASSVGTGVRSNEKLFF.

The chain has TRBV4-3 and TRBJ1-4, with TRBD1 matching over 8 bases. Germline V gives CDR1 LGHNA, CDR2 YSLEER. Losses at the gene ends were 6 bases for V and 8 bases for J; bases not matched to a gene: 8. The CDR3 is made up of 14 amino acids. CDR3 DNA sequence: TGCGCCAGCAGGGACTCAGGGGGCCGGGAAAAACTGTTTTTT. It is translated as CASRDSGGREKLFF.

The gene calls are TRBV2 and TRBJ2-1; D perhaps matches TRBD2 (5 bases). CDR3 size: 13 residues. Germline CDR1 reads SNHLY; CDR2 reads FYNNEI. V lost 7 bases, J lost 7 bases, and 14 bases lay in between. The DNA for the CDR3 is TGTGCCAGCAAGGAGGACGCCTGGAATGAGCAGTTCTTC. Translating gives CASKEDAWNEQFF.

The genes are TRBV7-2 and TRBJ1-1; no firm D call. V lost 10 bases, J lost 3 bases, and 15 bases lay in between. This CDR3 comprises 13 residues. CDR1 is SGHTA, CDR2 FQGNSA, per germline. CDR3 sequence (DNA): TGTGCCACGGGGAGGGCTCAGGACACTGAAGCTTTCTTT. Translation gives CATGRAQDTEAFF. The full variable domain, in which reference TRBV7-2 and TRBJ1-1 provide the parts outside the CDR3, is GAGVSQSPSNKVTEKGKDVELRCDPISGHTALYWYRQSLGQGLEFLIYFQGNSAPDKSGLPSDRFSAERTGGSVSTLTIQRTQQEDSAVYLCATGRAQDTEAFFGQGTRLTVV.